Below are 18 T cell receptor beta chains sequenced from a single sample in a study of OX40 agonist ivuxolimab in advanced cancers. Here immunoSEQ multiplex PCR was the method, and the copy in TCRdb shows in-frame clones only, minus some. The table has 25,000 to 30,000 clones, around four fifths seen once. The source material was CD4+ or CD8+ T cells sorted from blood, sampled in a trial of the OX40 agonist ivuxolimab. These receptors were taken from an adult with an advanced solid tumor such as melanoma, head and neck, liver or kidney cancer.

This rearrangement joins TRBV7-9 to TRBJ2-1; 7 bases match TRBD2. V was pared by 5 bases and J by 8 bases, with 12 bases of the junction left unmatched. CDR1 is SEHNR, CDR2 FQNEAQ, per germline (reference sequence). The CDR3 sequence is 15 residues long. Written as DNA, the CDR3 is TGTGCCAGCAGCCGACTAGCCGAGGGAGGAGATGAGCAGTTCTTC. This codes for CASSRLAEGGDEQFF.

The V and J genes are TRBV7-9 and TRBJ2-5; D ambiguous. This CDR3 is 11 amino acids long. Trimming stripped 2 bases from V and 8 bases from J, with 6 bases between. Germline CDR1 reads SEHNR; CDR2 reads FQNEAQ (reference sequence). The CDR3 DNA reads as TGTGCCAGCAGCTTACCCTCCACCCAGTACTTC. Encoded protein: CASSLPSTQYF.

The V gene is TRBV7-9, the J gene TRBJ2-7; 10 bases map to TRBD1. V dropped 3 bases and J dropped 3; count of bases not matched to a gene: 2. The germline V gene encodes CDR1 SEHNR and CDR2 FQNEAQ (reference sequence). There are 14 residues in the CDR3. CDR3 bases: TGTGCCAGCAGCTTGGGGACAGGGGTCTACGAGCAGTACTTC. Protein sequence: CASSLGTGVYEQYF.

The V gene is TRBV2, the J gene TRBJ1-5, with D unresolved. Germline values: CDR1 SNHLY, CDR2 FYNNEI. The CDR3 has 16 residues. V lost 4 bases and J lost 0, with 13 bases in between. CDR3 sequence (DNA): TGTGCCAGCAGTGGAGGGTCAGGTTTTAGCAATCAGCCCCAGCATTTT. This codes for CASSGGSGFSNQPQHF.

The rearrangement links TRBV15 to TRBJ2-5; no clear D gene. This CDR3 spans 15 amino acids. V shed 0 bases and J shed 2 bases, with 10 bases lying between them. Germline-derived CDR1 and CDR2 are LNHNV and YYDKDF (reference sequence). The DNA of the CDR3 is TGTGCCACCAGCAGAGATATCCGACAACAAGAGACCCAGTACTTC. It codes for CATSRDIRQQETQYF.

The V and J genes are TRBV5-1 and TRBJ1-4; D possibly corresponds to TRBD1 (6 bases). The CDR3 runs 16 residues. The germline V and J ends were trimmed by 0 bases and 4 bases, with 13 bases remaining between them. Germline assignment: CDR1 SGHRS and CDR2 YFSETQ. The CDR3 here is CASSLAEKGGNEKLFF. The CDR3 coding sequence is TGCGCCAGCAGCTTGGCCGAAAAAGGGGGTAATGAAAAACTGTTTTTT.

The chain couples TRBV5-6 to TRBJ1-2; D gene ambiguous. V shed 0 bases and J shed 1 base, with 10 bases lying between them. CDR1 and CDR2 from the germline V gene are SGHDT and YYEEEE. CDR3 length: 15 amino acids. The CDR3 is CASSLVGGYNYGYTF. CDR3 coding DNA: TGTGCCAGCAGCTTGGTCGGCGGATATAACTATGGCTACACCTTC.

This chain joins TRBV7-2 and TRBJ2-1; no firm D call. The CDR3 runs 12 residues. Trimming cost V 5 bases and J 2 bases, with 4 bases left between them. Looked up from germline, CDR1 is SGHTA and CDR2 is FQGNSA. CDR3 in DNA: TGTGCCAGCAGCCGGACCTACAATGAGCAGTTCTTC. It codes for CASSRTYNEQFF.

The V gene is TRBV11-2, the J gene TRBJ2-7, with 7 bases lining up with TRBD2. V lost 2 bases, J lost 3 bases, and 7 bases stayed unmatched. This CDR3 contains 15 residues. CDR1 SGHAT and CDR2 FQNNGV come from the germline V gene. In DNA, the CDR3 is TGTGCCAGCAGCTTAATGGAGTGGGAGGGCTACGAGCAGTACTTC. Protein: CASSLMEWEGYEQYF.

This clone was observed a single time. This chain links TRBV9 with TRBJ2-3; D tentatively reads TRBD1 or TRBD2 (5 bases each). Germline loops: CDR1 SGDLS, CDR2 YYNGEE. The CDR3 spans 15 residues. Between the trimmed V and J ends, which lost 0 bases and 1 base, there was a span of 9 bases. CDR3 loop: CASSVAGAGTDTQYF. In nucleotides, the CDR3 is TGTGCCAGCAGCGTAGCCGGGGCGGGCACAGATACGCAGTATTTT. Complete variable domain (other parts from reference TRBV9 and TRBJ2-3): DSGVTQTPKHLITATGQRVTLRCSPRSGDLSVYWYQQSLDQGLQFLIQYYNGEERAKGNILERFSAQQFPDLHSELNLSSLELGDSALYFCASSVAGAGTDTQYFGPGTRLTVL.

The CDR3 protein is CASSTGQGVEPQHF. CDR3 nucleotide sequence: TGTGCCAGCAGCACCGGACAGGGGGTAGAGCCCCAGCATTTT. The chain couples TRBV9 to TRBJ1-5, with TRBD1 identical over 10 bases. CDR3 length equals 14 residues. Germline V lookup: CDR1 SGDLS, CDR2 YYNGEE. After removal of 4 bases from V and 8 bases from J, the junction contained 6 bases not matched to a gene.

The chain combines TRBV9 with TRBJ2-7, with TRBD1 as a possible D gene (6 bases). V shed 3 bases and J shed 2 bases, with 12 bases lying between them. The germline V gene encodes CDR1 SGDLS and CDR2 YYNGEE. The CDR3 length is 14 residues. This CDR3 is CASSAQGQPYEQYF. The CDR3 bases are TGTGCCAGCAGCGCACAGGGTCAGCCCTACGAGCAGTACTTC.

The genes are TRBV4-1 and TRBJ2-1, with 14 bases fitting TRBD2. Germline assignment: CDR1 MGHRA and CDR2 YSYEKL. The CDR3 length is 17 residues. Trimming at V came to 4 bases and at J to 7 bases, leaving 9 bases not matched to a gene. The CDR3 bases are TGCGCCAGCAGCCCCCGACTAGCGGGAGGGTCTTGGAATGAGCAGTTCTTC. Amino acids: CASSPRLAGGSWNEQFF.

The rearrangement uses TRBV19 and TRBJ2-1; 7 nucleotides agree with TRBD2. The CDR3 is made up of 15 amino acids. Per the germline V gene, CDR1 is LNHDA and CDR2 is SQIVND (reference sequence). With V trimmed by 7 bases and J by 0 bases, 6 bases remained unmatched. As DNA, the CDR3 is TGTGCCAGTACCATTGGCGGGAGCTCCTACAATGAGCAGTTCTTC. This gives the protein CASTIGGSSYNEQFF.

This chain links TRBV5-5 with TRBJ2-4; D call uncertain. With 5 bases removed from V and 0 bases from J, the gap between germline ends came to 21 bases. The CDR3 sequence is 18 residues long. The V gene's germline CDR1 is SGHKS and CDR2 YYEKEE (reference sequence). CDR3 nucleotide sequence: TGTGCCAGCAGTCCTCCCCCGACCGGGCCGCTAGCCAAAAACATTCAGTACTTC. It encodes CASSPPPTGPLAKNIQYF. Complete variable domain (other parts from reference TRBV5-5 and TRBJ2-4): DAGVTQSPTHLIKTRGQQVTLRCSPISGHKSVSWYQQVLGQGPQFIFQYYEKEERGRGNFPDRFSARQFPNYSSELNVNALLLGDSALYLCASSPPPTGPLAKNIQYFGAGTRLSVL.

This chain connects TRBV29-1 to TRBJ1-1; tentative D call: TRBD1 (5 bases). This CDR3 has 13 amino acids. V was pared by 4 bases and J by 3 bases, with 12 bases between. Germline V gene sequence: CDR1 SQVTM, CDR2 ANQGSEA. CDR3: CSVGGTHYTEAFF. CDR3 in DNA: TGCAGCGTTGGGGGGACCCACTACACTGAAGCTTTCTTT.

The rearrangement links TRBV7-8 to TRBJ1-5; no definite D call. The CDR3 length is 14 residues. CDR1 and CDR2 (germline): SGHVS, FQNEAQ. Trimming left V 8 bases short and J 2 bases short, with 13 bases between. The CDR3 here is CASGVLGGNQPQHF. The CDR3 DNA follows: TGTGCCAGCGGGGTTTTGGGTGGCAATCAGCCCCAGCATTTT.

As for this clone: One base away lies a much larger clone, so this may be a sequencing read error. Other DNA sequences in the sample encode the same CDR3. V is TRBV4-3 and J is TRBJ2-7; possible D gene TRBD1, 6 bases. V was cut by 2 bases and J by 1 base, with 12 bases left in between. This CDR3 has 15 amino acids. The V gene's germline CDR1 is LGHNA and CDR2 YSLEER. The CDR3 DNA sequence: TGCGCCAGCAGCCAATACCGGGACATTTCCTACGAGCAGTACTTC. This sequence encodes CASSQYRDISYEQYF.